Listed below are T cell receptor beta chains from one sample, sequenced in a study of molecular identifiers for immune sequencing clone quantification. In TCRdb, the PCR reads were re-called with MiXCR into one record per CDR3 protein. The repertoire includes about 100,000 distinct CDR3 sequences, under 40% of them detected once, and about a tenth sits in the top ten. Sequencing was carried out using naive CD8+ T cells from blood, with Jurkat cell RNA spiked in. The receptors come from a human donor in good health. Some libraries in this study had Jurkat cell RNA spiked in. The CDR3 runs from the conserved cysteine through the conserved F or W. The D gene is left open where the match is weak. Size is omitted from some rows. Given values are once, few, many or a class for expanded clones.

j_call v_call clone_size d_call cdr3_aa cdr3_nt
TRBJ2-5 TRBV7-9 - - CASSLAAEETQYF TGTGCCAGCAGCTTAGCTGCAGAGGAGACCCAGTACTTC
TRBJ2-5 TRBV20-1 many - CSAEAGSQETQYF TGCAGTGCTGAGGCGGGGAGCCAAGAGACCCAGTACTTC
TRBJ2-7 TRBV7-9 - - CASSLEGHEQYF TGTGCCAGCAGCTTAGAAGGACACGAGCAGTACTTC
TRBJ2-1 TRBV6-6 - TRBD2 CASTRLAGFDEQFF TGTGCCAGCACCCGACTAGCGGGATTCGATGAGCAGTTCTTC
TRBJ2-1 TRBV4-1 - - CASSHGSWEQFF TGCGCCAGCAGCCACGGGAGTTGGGAGCAGTTCTTC
TRBJ2-4 TRBV21-1 - - CASVNIQYF TGTGCCAGCGTAAACATTCAGTACTTC
TRBJ2-7 TRBV13 - TRBD2 CASSLAGTSGYEQYF TGTGCCAGCAGCCTAGCCGGGACTAGCGGTTACGAGCAGTACTTC
TRBJ2-7 TRBV4-1 - TRBD2 CASSQVGLAGGAEQYF TGCGCCAGCAGCCAAGTTGGACTAGCGGGAGGAGCCGAGCAGTACTTC
TRBJ1-1 TRBV24-1 - TRBD1 CAIAGTGRTEAFF TGTGCCATCGCCGGGACAGGGCGCACTGAAGCTTTCTTT
TRBJ1-1 TRBV4-3 many - CASSQDPSEAFF TGCGCCAGCAGCCAAGATCCGTCTGAAGCTTTCTTT
TRBJ2-3 TRBV7-8 many TRBD2 CASSLLENSGGTSTDTQYF TGTGCCAGCAGCTTATTGGAAAATAGCGGGGGGACTAGCACAGATACGCAGTATTTT
TRBJ1-1 TRBV27 many - CASRSRGQLNTEAFF TGTGCCAGCAGATCCAGAGGACAGTTGAACACTGAAGCTTTCTTT
TRBJ2-1 TRBV27 - - CASTDLPSKEQFF TGTGCCAGCACAGATTTACCGAGCAAAGAGCAGTTCTTC
TRBJ2-7 TRBV6-2/TRBV6-3 - - CASCYGHEQYF TGTGCCAGCTGTTACGGTCACGAGCAGTACTTC
TRBJ1-5 TRBV19 - TRBD1 CASSPWDSEKQPQHF TGTGCCAGTAGTCCATGGGACAGCGAGAAACAGCCCCAGCATTTT
TRBJ1-1 TRBV6-6 - - CASSDRGGLNTEAFF TGTGCCAGCAGCGATAGGGGGGGATTGAACACTGAAGCTTTCTTT
TRBJ1-5 TRBV11-2 - - CASSLGGNQPLHF TGTGCCAGCAGCTTAGGTGGTAATCAGCCCCTGCATTTT
TRBJ2-7 TRBV5-6 many - CASSVAAGIGREQYF TGTGCCAGCAGCGTCGCAGCGGGCATCGGTCGCGAGCAGTACTTC
TRBJ2-1 TRBV19 - TRBD1 CASSIGTGLRNEQFF TGTGCCAGTAGTATTGGGACAGGGTTAAGAAATGAGCAGTTCTTC
TRBJ2-5 TRBV10-3 - TRBD2 CAISGLAGGREPQYF TGTGCCATCAGCGGACTAGCGGGAGGGCGGGAGCCCCAGTACTTC
TRBJ2-5 TRBV6-5 - TRBD2 CVSSTLTSGDKETQYF TGTGTCAGCAGTACCCTGACTAGCGGGGACAAGGAGACCCAGTACTTC
TRBJ1-5 TRBV7-9 many - CASSLGNSNQPQHF TGTGCCAGCAGCTTAGGAAATAGCAATCAGCCCCAGCATTTT
TRBJ2-2 TRBV28 few TRBD1 CASSQDTDRFSWTGELFF TGTGCCAGCAGTCAAGACACGGACAGGTTTTCGTGGACCGGGGAGCTGTTTTTT
TRBJ2-7 TRBV13 - - CASSNWRAEQYF TGTGCCAGCAGCAACTGGAGGGCCGAGCAGTACTTC
TRBJ2-1 TRBV6-1 - TRBD1 CANGQGAGEQFF TGTGCCAATGGACAGGGGGCAGGTGAGCAGTTCTTC
TRBJ1-2 TRBV6-4 - - CASSATAIANYGYTF TGTGCCAGCAGTGCTACGGCTATAGCTAACTATGGCTACACCTTC
TRBJ1-2 TRBV6-2/TRBV6-3 medium-sized - CASRDANNYGYTF TGTGCCAGCAGGGACGCAAATAACTATGGCTACACCTTC
TRBJ2-7 TRBV5-5 - - CASSLPYLAGVYYEQYF TGTGCCAGCAGCTTGCCCTATCTGGCAGGGGTTTACTACGAGCAGTACTTC
TRBJ2-7 TRBV11-2 - TRBD2 CASSFPRLAGTYEQYF TGTGCCAGCAGCTTCCCGAGGCTAGCGGGGACCTACGAGCAGTACTTC
TRBJ2-1 TRBV7-2 many - CASSATSREQFF TGTGCCAGCAGCGCCACTAGCAGAGAGCAGTTCTTC